Each of the 5 T cell receptor beta chains below was sequenced from the same sample in a study of shared T cell receptors in the human thymus. Using immunoSEQ multiplex PCR, the repertoire was profiled, and TCRdb retains in-frame clones only, with some absent. This table has approximately 760,000 clones, 70% to 90% appearing once. A further study also used this sample, focusing on human thymus T cells.

Source material: thymocytes. Receptors were obtained from a girl in the first two years of life with a congenital heart defect.

V is TRBV7-2 and J is TRBJ1-1; TRBD1 is a possible D gene (6 bases). The CDR3 totals 15 residues. Trimming took 2 bases from V and 1 from J, leaving 11 bases between them. Germline values: CDR1 SGHTA, CDR2 FQGNSA. Written as DNA, the CDR3 is TGTGCCAGCAGCTTACCAGGGGCAGCGAACACTGAAGCTTTCTTT. Translation gives CASSLPGAANTEAFF. Full variable domain (outside the CDR3, taken from reference TRBV7-2 and TRBJ1-1): GAGVSQSPSNKVTEKGKDVELRCDPISGHTALYWYRQSLGQGLEFLIYFQGNSAPDKSGLPSDRFSAERTGGSVSTLTIQRTQQEDSAVYLCASSLPGAANTEAFFGQGTRLTVV.

V and J are TRBV10-1 and TRBJ2-7; TRBD1 aligns across 8 bases. The germline V gene encodes CDR1 WNHNN and CDR2 SYGVQD (reference sequence). This CDR3 is built from 13 residues. With V trimmed by 3 bases and J by 4 bases, 2 bases remained unmatched. Here the CDR3 reads CASSDRQGYEQYF. The CDR3 coding sequence is TGCGCCAGCAGTGACCGACAGGGGTACGAGCAGTACTTC.

The V call is TRBV5-1, the J call TRBJ2-3; possibly TRBD2 for D (8 bases). The V and J ends lost 4 bases and 8 bases respectively, with 29 bases between them. The CDR3 is 18 residues long. Germline values: CDR1 SGHRS, CDR2 YFSETQ. The chain's CDR3 is CASSPGPKRGPPGGTQYF. The CDR3 DNA sequence: TGCGCCAGCAGCCCGGGCCCTAAGCGGGGGCCCCCAGGGGGTACGCAGTATTTT.

The chain's CDR3 is CASSLGKLAGGHEQYF. DNA of the CDR3: TGTGCCAGCAGCTTAGGGAAGCTAGCGGGGGGCCACGAGCAGTACTTC. V is TRBV7-9 and J is TRBJ2-7, with 11 bases aligning to TRBD2. This CDR3 has 16 residues. The trim removed 1 base at V and 5 bases at J, leaving 7 bases unmatched. Germline CDR1 reads SEHNR; CDR2 reads FQNEAQ (reference sequence).

The chain has TRBV5-4 and TRBJ2-5; 11 bases fit TRBD1. The trim removed 4 bases at V and 5 bases at J, leaving 16 bases unmatched. CDR3 size: 18 residues. From germline, CDR1 is SGHNT and CDR2 YYREEE (reference sequence). DNA for the CDR3: TGTGCCAGCAGCCAATCACCTCCGGGACAGGGGGATTGGGAGACCCAGTACTTC. Translating gives CASSQSPPGQGDWETQYF.